These 15 T cell receptor beta chains originate from one sample sequenced in a study of beta chain features in type 1 diabetes. Sequenced material consisted of expressed TCRB transcripts (all of the isolated RNA was reverse transcribed). Repertoires were generated with immunoSEQ multiplex PCR, while TCRdb's copy carries only in-frame clones and drops some. The sample lists about 360,000 clones; roughly an eighth were seen once. The sequenced sample was naive CD4+ T cells from blood. These receptors originate from a man between 18 and 35 years old in good health.

This chain connects TRBV4-3 to TRBJ1-3, with D maybe TRBD1 (5 bases). Trimming pared 1 base from V and 0 bases from J, leaving 16 bases between. The V gene's germline CDR1 is LGHNA and CDR2 YSLEER. This CDR3 has 18 amino acids. The DNA for the CDR3 is TGCGCCAGCAGCCAAGTTCCCGGATTGGGGCTCTCTGGAAACACCATATATTTT. It yields the protein CASSQVPGLGLSGNTIYF.

The genes are TRBV5-6 and TRBJ1-2; D unresolved. Per the germline V gene, CDR1 is SGHDT and CDR2 is YYEEEE. The length of the CDR3 is 15 residues. Trimming removed 6 bases from V and 0 bases from J, with 15 bases in between. CDR3 DNA: TGTGCCAGCATCATAGGATCCCAGGCTAACTATGGCTACACCTTC. Translating gives CASIIGSQANYGYTF.

V usage is TRBV28 and J usage is TRBJ2-1; D gene uncertain. The germline V gene encodes CDR1 MDHEN and CDR2 SYDVKM. The V end lost 5 bases, the J end lost 11 bases, and 25 bases lay between the germline ends. This CDR3 contains 16 residues. The CDR3 region is CASSPRGSSLPMKQFF. CDR3 coding DNA: TGTGCCAGCAGTCCTCGAGGATCATCACTTCCAATGAAGCAGTTCTTC.

In its sample, this clone was seen a few times. The rearrangement joins TRBV28 to TRBJ2-7; D remains unclear. V was cut by 2 bases and J by 3 bases, with 8 bases left in between. CDR3 length equals 13 residues. Germline loops: CDR1 MDHEN, CDR2 SYDVKM. The CDR3 region has the DNA TGTGCCAGCAGTTTAGGAGCTCACTACGAGCAGTACTTC. Its translation is CASSLGAHYEQYF.

The chain links TRBV6-5 to TRBJ2-7, with D maybe TRBD2 (5 bases). The germline V gene has CDR1 MNHEY and CDR2 SVGAGI. The CDR3 is made up of 14 amino acids. The V and J ends lost 0 bases and 7 bases respectively, with 13 bases between them. The DNA for the CDR3 is TGTGCCAGCAGTTACTCGATTACCGGGGTGGAGCAGTACTTC. Translated: CASSYSITGVEQYF.

The CDR3 bases are TGTGCCAGCAACCACGACAGGGGGTTCGACAATGAGCAGTTCTTC. Translating it yields CASNHDRGFDNEQFF. The chain is built from TRBV27 and TRBJ2-1, with 9 bases matching TRBD1. The CDR3 consists of 15 residues. In germline, CDR1 is MNHEY, CDR2 SMNVEV (reference sequence). V shed 7 bases, J shed 5 bases, and the junction held 9 bases outside the gene matches.

The chain carries TRBV5-1 and TRBJ2-3, with 9 bases lining up with TRBD2. V lost 2 bases to trimming and J lost 2 bases; unmatched junction nucleotides: 3. The CDR3 has 15 amino acids. Germline V gene sequence: CDR1 SGHRS, CDR2 YFSETQ. This chain's CDR3 is CASSFRLAATDTQYF. The DNA for the CDR3 is TGCGCCAGCAGCTTCCGACTAGCGGCCACAGATACGCAGTATTTT.

This clone appeared a few times. This sequence joins TRBV5-1 and TRBJ2-6; D possibly corresponds to TRBD1 (6 bases). Germline CDR1 SGHRS, CDR2 YFSETQ. The CDR3 has 18 residues. Trimming left V 0 bases short and J 0 bases short, with 13 bases between. The CDR3, as DNA: TGCGCCAGCAGCTTGGAGCCAGGGGCTATCTCTGGGGCCAACGTCCTGACTTTC. Translated, it gives CASSLEPGAISGANVLTF.

This chain uses TRBV5-6 with TRBJ1-1, with D possibly TRBD1 on 6 matching bases. Deletions cut 0 bases from V and 4 bases from J, with 13 bases between. From germline, CDR1 is SGHDT and CDR2 YYEEEE. CDR3 length: 15 amino acids. The DNA of the CDR3 is TGTGCCAGCAGCTTGGGTCTGGGGGCCGGCACTGAAGCTTTCTTT. It specifies CASSLGLGAGTEAFF.

The chain has TRBV18 and TRBJ1-4; perhaps TRBD1 as D (5 bases). The CDR3 has 13 amino acids. Germline V lookup: CDR1 KGHSH, CDR2 LQKENI. V was trimmed by 3 bases and J by 5 bases, leaving 7 bases between them. The CDR3 nucleotides are TGTGCCAGCTCACCTCCAGGGAATGAAAAACTGTTTTTT. This encodes CASSPPGNEKLFF. The variable domain in full, completed from reference TRBV18 and TRBJ1-4, reads NAGVMQNPRHLVRRRGQEARLRCSPMKGHSHVYWYRQLPEEGLKFMVYLQKENIIDESGMPKERFSAEFPKEGPSILRIQQVVRGDSAAYFCASSPPGNEKLFFGSGTQLSVL.

There are a few counts of this clone. The chain has TRBV28 and TRBJ2-5; D unresolved. The CDR3 loop spans 16 amino acids. Trimming shortened V by 7 bases and J by 4 bases, and 22 bases separated the two germline ends. Germline assignment: CDR1 MDHEN and CDR2 SYDVKM. CDR3 amino acids: CASTNRDSSLLETQYF. CDR3 DNA sequence: TGTGCCAGCACCAACCGCGACTCGTCTCTTCTAGAGACCCAGTACTTC. The whole variable domain, remainder taken from reference TRBV28 and TRBJ2-5, is DVKVTQSSRYLVKRTGEKVFLECVQDMDHENMFWYRQDPGLGLRLIYFSYDVKMKEKGDIPEGYSVSREKKERFSLILESASTNQTSMYLCASTNRDSSLLETQYFGPGTRLLVL.

This chain links TRBV19 with TRBJ1-2, with D perhaps TRBD1 (6 bases). The CDR3 contains 17 residues. Trimming cost V 2 bases and J 1 base, with 17 bases left between them. Germline V gene data show CDR1 as LNHDA and CDR2 as SQIVND (reference sequence). CDR3 sequence (DNA): TGTGCCAGTAGTATATCGGTGGACAGATCGCTTAACTATGGCTACACCTTC. The encoded protein is CASSISVDRSLNYGYTF. Combining the CDR3 with reference TRBV19 and TRBJ1-2 gives the whole variable domain DGGITQSPKYLFRKEGQNVTLSCEQNLNHDAMYWYRQDPGQGLRLIYYSQIVNDFQKGDIAEGYSVSREKKESFPLTVTSAQKNPTAFYLCASSISVDRSLNYGYTFGSGTRLTVV.

This chain links TRBV5-4 with TRBJ2-7; the match to TRBD2 covers 13 bases. V was pared by 5 bases and J by 5 bases, with 7 bases of the junction left unmatched. Germline-derived CDR1 and CDR2 are SGHNT and YYREEE (reference sequence). CDR3 size: 15 residues. CDR3 sequence reads: CASRRRTSGSHEQYF. Here the CDR3 DNA reads TGTGCCAGCAGGCGACGGACTAGCGGGAGTCACGAGCAGTACTTC.

The rearrangement joins TRBV19 to TRBJ2-4; D gene ambiguous. From germline, CDR1 is LNHDA and CDR2 SQIVND (reference sequence). V was cut by 1 base and J by 0 bases, with 10 bases left in between. The CDR3 is 16 amino acids. The CDR3 reads CASSIVAGLAKNIQYF. CDR3 DNA sequence: TGTGCCAGTAGTATAGTTGCAGGCTTAGCCAAAAACATTCAGTACTTC. The full variable domain, rest sourced from reference TRBV19 and TRBJ2-4, is DGGITQSPKYLFRKEGQNVTLSCEQNLNHDAMYWYRQDPGQGLRLIYYSQIVNDFQKGDIAEGYSVSREKKESFPLTVTSAQKNPTAFYLCASSIVAGLAKNIQYFGAGTRLSVL.

This clone was counted only a few times. The V call is TRBV11-2, the J call TRBJ2-5; TRBD2 might be the D (6 bases). Trimming took off 1 base at V and 4 bases at J, with 16 bases between the two ends. The germline CDR1 and CDR2 sequences are SGHAT and FQNNGV. The CDR3 has 16 amino acids. The CDR3 loop reads CASSLVGGGTSETQYF. The CDR3 DNA follows: TGTGCCAGCAGCTTAGTTGGCGGCGGGACCTCAGAGACCCAGTACTTC.